Presented here are 32 T cell receptor beta chains from one specimen sequenced in a study of PD-1 blockade in classical Hodgkin lymphoma. The time point denotes: newly diagnosed, previously untreated cHL patient sample. Sequenced by immunoSEQ multiplex PCR; TCRdb stores in-frame clones only, minus some. The sample records 70,000 or so clones, roughly 92% being singletons. Sequencing was done on a sample of peripheral blood mononuclear cells (PBMCs). The receptors derive from a human donor with classical Hodgkin lymphoma.

This chain links TRBV6-1 with TRBJ1-6; no clear D gene. This CDR3 contains 12 residues. Germline V gene data show CDR1 as MNHNS and CDR2 as SASEGT. Trimming shortened V by 2 bases and J by 11 bases, and 7 bases separated the two germline ends. CDR3 sequence: CASSELGPPLHF. CDR3 sequence (DNA): TGTGCCAGCAGTGAACTTGGACCACCCCTCCACTTT.

This chain joins TRBV6-6 and TRBJ1-1; maybe TRBD1 (5 bases). Germline CDR1 is MNHNY and CDR2 is SVGAGI (reference sequence). Between the trimmed V and J ends, which lost 9 bases and 7 bases, there was a span of 9 bases. The CDR3 spans 10 residues. CDR3 protein: CASGAGEAFF. Written as DNA, the CDR3 is TGTGCCAGTGGGGCAGGTGAAGCTTTCTTT.

Worth noting for this clone: Other DNA sequences within the sample encode an identical CDR3. V and J are TRBV7-2 and TRBJ1-3; D not resolved. Germline loops: CDR1 SGHTA, CDR2 FQGNSA. This CDR3 region has 13 residues. V was clipped by 6 bases and J by 0 bases, with 6 bases between them. The CDR3 here is CASSSSSGNTIYF. DNA of the CDR3: TGTGCCAGCAGTTCGAGCTCTGGAAACACCATATATTTT.

The CDR3 DNA reads as TGCGCCAGCAGTAGGGACAGGGTTATCGGGGAGCTGTTTTTT. Residues: CASSRDRVIGELFF. V usage is TRBV10-1 and J usage is TRBJ2-2; TRBD1 matches 9 bases. CDR3 length: 14 residues. Germline values: CDR1 WNHNN, CDR2 SYGVQD (reference sequence). The ends lost 5 bases at V and 7 bases at J; junction bases unmatched: 5.

V and J are TRBV18 and TRBJ1-3; D ambiguous. The germline V gene encodes CDR1 KGHSH and CDR2 LQKENI. The CDR3 has 15 amino acids. V gave up 0 bases and J gave up 2 bases, with 8 bases separating them. CDR3 residues: CASSPPSQAGNTIYF. In DNA form, the CDR3 reads TGTGCCAGCTCACCACCCAGCCAGGCTGGAAACACCATATATTTT.

This clone was found a few times. The chain is built from TRBV4-1 and TRBJ1-5; maybe TRBD1 (5 bases). The CDR3 is 15 amino acids. Germline V gene sequence: CDR1 MGHRA, CDR2 YSYEKL. With 3 bases removed from V and 8 bases from J, the gap between germline ends came to 17 bases. DNA of the CDR3: TGCGCCAGCAGCCAGGCCGGGACCAACGGGGAGCCCCAGCATTTT. Its protein product is CASSQAGTNGEPQHF.

This clone was recorded a few times. V gene TRBV9 combines with J gene TRBJ1-5, with D possibly TRBD1 on 5 matching bases. Germline values: CDR1 SGDLS, CDR2 YYNGEE. V lost 4 bases and J 3 bases, leaving 14 bases between the germline ends. CDR3 size: 15 residues. CDR3 amino acids: CASSRTGALNQPQHF. In DNA, the CDR3 is TGTGCCAGCAGCCGCACCGGGGCCCTCAATCAGCCCCAGCATTTT.

The chain carries TRBV7-6 and TRBJ1-4, with D unclear. Germline V gene lookup returns CDR1 SGHVS and CDR2 FNYEAQ. The CDR3 has 20 residues. Trimming took off 1 base at V and 5 bases at J, with 26 bases between the two ends. The CDR3 loop is CASSLVPDLNPPPRNEKLFF. The CDR3 region has the DNA TGTGCCAGCAGCTTAGTGCCGGATCTGAATCCTCCCCCAAGGAATGAAAAACTGTTTTTT.

This CDR3 is CASSQVLRQGALPQNTGELFF. The CDR3 DNA is TGTGCCAGCAGCCAAGTATTAAGACAGGGGGCTCTCCCCCAAAACACCGGGGAGCTGTTTTTT. The V and J genes are TRBV14 and TRBJ2-2; 10 bases are shared with TRBD1. V lost 1 base, J lost 2 bases, and 16 bases stayed unmatched. The CDR3 loop spans 21 amino acids. Germline V CDR1 and CDR2: SGHDN, FVKESK.

V usage is TRBV7-9 and J usage is TRBJ2-2; 10 bases fit TRBD2. In germline, CDR1 is SEHNR, CDR2 FQNEAQ (reference sequence). With V trimmed by 5 bases and J by 0 bases, 12 bases remained unmatched. There are 19 residues in the CDR3. CDR3 amino acids: CASSEIPGLAVTNTGELFF. The DNA of the CDR3 is TGTGCCAGCAGCGAAATTCCAGGACTAGCGGTAACGAACACCGGGGAGCTGTTTTTT.

J is TRBJ1-2 and V is TRBV4-2, with D unresolved. The CDR3 is 14 residues long. Trimming removed 5 bases from V and 5 bases from J, with 15 bases in between. Looked up from germline, CDR1 is LGHNA and CDR2 is YNFKEQ. The CDR3 region is CASSFDGGGYGYTF. CDR3 bases: TGTGCCAGCAGCTTCGACGGAGGCGGGTATGGCTACACCTTC.

In this sample, this clone turned up once. The chain carries TRBV28 and TRBJ2-7; 12 bases are shared with TRBD2. This CDR3 comprises 14 residues. J was trimmed by 11 bases and V by 5 bases; bases with no gene match: 10. Germline CDR1 MDHEN, CDR2 SYDVKM. The CDR3: CASSQTSGSSLEYF. DNA for the CDR3: TGTGCCAGCAGTCAGACTAGCGGGAGCTCTCTCGAGTACTTC. Combining the CDR3 with reference TRBV28 and TRBJ2-7 gives the whole variable domain DVKVTQSSRYLVKRTGEKVFLECVQDMDHENMFWYRQDPGLGLRLIYFSYDVKMKEKGDIPEGYSVSREKKERFSLILESASTNQTSMYLCASSQTSGSSLEYFGPGTRLTVT.

The V call is TRBV28, the J call TRBJ2-1; the match to TRBD2 covers 9 bases. The CDR3 is made up of 16 amino acids. Germline V lookup: CDR1 MDHEN, CDR2 SYDVKM. V was clipped by 2 bases and J by 5 bases; unmatched bases: 7. CDR3 nucleotide sequence: TGTGCCAGCAGTTTAGTTCGACTAGCGGCTGACAATGAGCAGTTCTTC. Encoded protein: CASSLVRLAADNEQFF.

The V gene is TRBV9, the J gene TRBJ2-7; the match to TRBD2 covers 12 bases. Germline trimming cut 4 bases from V and 1 base from J; bases unmatched to any gene: 9. This CDR3 has 17 amino acids. Germline CDR1 and CDR2: SGDLS and YYNGEE. The CDR3 DNA follows: TGTGCCAGCAGCCTCCACCAGGGACTAGCGGGTTCCTACGAGCAGTACTTC. Amino acids: CASSLHQGLAGSYEQYF.

Turning to this clone: Other DNA sequences in the sample encode the same CDR3. This chain joins TRBV5-1 and TRBJ1-1; 7 nucleotides align to TRBD1. Germline CDR1 SGHRS, CDR2 YFSETQ. This CDR3 is built from 14 residues. J gave up 2 bases and V 0 bases, and 1 base lay outside the gene matches. In DNA form, the CDR3 reads TGCGCCAGCAGCTTGGACAGGGGAAACACTGAAGCTTTCTTT. Translated: CASSLDRGNTEAFF.

The chain recombines TRBV7-9 with TRBJ1-4, with D hard to call. In germline, CDR1 is SEHNR, CDR2 FQNEAQ (reference sequence). This CDR3 has 15 amino acids. V lost 5 bases, J lost 8 bases, and 18 bases lay in between. The CDR3, as DNA: TGTGCCAGCAGCCTCCCGGGAAGTCCGCCGGAAAAACTGTTTTTT. It codes for CASSLPGSPPEKLFF.

The DNA of the CDR3 is TGTGCCATCAGTGATAACCCCGTGACTAGACCGGACTTCTTC. Protein sequence: CAISDNPVTRPDFF. The rearrangement joins TRBV10-3 to TRBJ2-1; D may be TRBD2 (6 bases). With 3 bases removed from V and 16 bases from J, the gap between germline ends came to 22 bases. Looked up from germline, CDR1 is ENHRY and CDR2 is SYGVKD. The CDR3 totals 14 residues.

J is TRBJ2-7 and V is TRBV18; TRBD1 matches at 8 bases. Germline V lookup: CDR1 KGHSH, CDR2 LQKENI. This CDR3 contains 15 residues. V trimming: 2 bases; J trimming: 3 bases; junction bases outside the gene matches: 6. CDR3 amino acids: CASSPLGQVNYEQYF. For the CDR3, the DNA is TGTGCCAGCTCACCATTGGGACAGGTGAACTACGAGCAGTACTTC.

The chain has TRBV20-1 and TRBJ2-7; D unresolved. Germline V lookup: CDR1 DFQATT, CDR2 SNEGSKA (reference sequence). V was shortened by 4 bases and J by 3 bases, with 4 bases between the two germline ends. The CDR3 sequence is 10 residues long. The DNA of the CDR3 is TGCAGTGCTACTCACTACGAGCAGTACTTC. Its protein product is CSATHYEQYF.

The chain employs TRBV7-2 and TRBJ2-3; maybe TRBD1 (5 bases). V lost 5 bases and J 0 bases, leaving 15 bases between the germline ends. Germline CDR1 reads SGHTA; CDR2 reads FQGNSA. CDR3 size: 16 residues. In nucleotides, the CDR3 is TGTGCCAGCAGCCGCCGACAGCCAACTAGCACAGATACGCAGTATTTT. Protein: CASSRRQPTSTDTQYF.

This chain uses TRBV5-1 with TRBJ1-1; D gene ambiguous. Deletions cut 4 bases from V and 4 bases from J, with 11 bases between. CDR3 size: 13 residues. Germline V gives CDR1 SGHRS, CDR2 YFSETQ. Written as DNA, the CDR3 is TGCGCCAGCAGCCCTCTATTGTTCACTGAAGCTTTCTTT. It is translated as CASSPLLFTEAFF.

V usage is TRBV5-5 and J usage is TRBJ1-1; D remains unclear. This CDR3 is built from 15 residues. Germline V CDR1 and CDR2: SGHKS, YYEKEE (reference sequence). V lost 4 bases to trimming and J lost 0 bases, with 13 bases between them. This CDR3 is CASSPITGLNTEAFF. The DNA for the CDR3 is TGTGCCAGCAGCCCCATCACCGGTCTGAACACTGAAGCTTTCTTT. The variable domain in full, with the rest retrieved from reference TRBV5-5 and TRBJ1-1, is DAGVTQSPTHLIKTRGQQVTLRCSPISGHKSVSWYQQVLGQGPQFIFQYYEKEERGRGNFPDRFSARQFPNYSSELNVNALLLGDSALYLCASSPITGLNTEAFFGQGTRLTVV.

This clone occurred once. V and J are TRBV28 and TRBJ1-4, with D hard to call. V shed 3 bases and J shed 6 bases, with 14 bases lying between them. CDR1 is MDHEN, CDR2 SYDVKM, per germline. The CDR3 is made up of 15 amino acids. The CDR3 spells CASSFSTSPYEKLFF. The CDR3, as DNA: TGTGCCAGCAGTTTCTCTACTAGTCCGTATGAAAAACTGTTTTTT.

The rearrangement joins TRBV2 to TRBJ1-6; D call uncertain. Germline CDR1 and CDR2: SNHLY and FYNNEI. The CDR3 sequence is 16 residues long. V lost 7 bases and J lost 7, with 20 bases in between. DNA of the CDR3: TGTGCCAGCAAGTCTGGGCCCGGTGGAGAAAATTCACCCCTCCACTTT. Encoded protein: CASKSGPGGENSPLHF.

The chain carries TRBV7-9 and TRBJ1-4; 11 nucleotides match TRBD1. This CDR3 is built from 15 residues. Germline CDR1 and CDR2: SEHNR and FQNEAQ (reference sequence). Unmatched junction bases numbered 7, after V lost 5 bases and J lost 8 bases. CDR3 coding DNA: TGTGCCAGCAGCGAAGGACAGGGGGCGAGGGAAAAACTGTTTTTT. This encodes CASSEGQGAREKLFF.

The V and J genes are TRBV19 and TRBJ1-1; 11 nucleotides match TRBD1. The CDR3 is made up of 15 amino acids. The V and J ends lost 5 bases and 7 bases, in that order; junction bases with no gene match: 9. Germline values: CDR1 LNHDA, CDR2 SQIVND (reference sequence). Here the CDR3 DNA reads TGTGCCAGTAGTTCGGACAGGGGGCTTTTGGGTGAAGCTTTCTTT. Amino acids: CASSSDRGLLGEAFF.

V and J are TRBV6-1 and TRBJ2-7; perhaps TRBD2 as D (6 bases). The CDR3 loop spans 14 amino acids. Germline CDR1 reads MNHNS; CDR2 reads SASEGT. V was pared by 5 bases and J by 5 bases, with 16 bases between. CDR3 DNA sequence: TGTGCCAGCAGTCCCGGGTCCTCGGGGGACGAGCAGTACTTC. Its translation is CASSPGSSGDEQYF.

This chain connects TRBV4-3 to TRBJ1-1; D call uncertain. The CDR3 loop spans 14 amino acids. V shed 0 bases and J shed 1 base, with 6 bases lying between them. Germline V gene data show CDR1 as LGHNA and CDR2 as YSLEER. CDR3 in DNA: TGCGCCAGCAGCCAAGACTTAGCGAACACTGAAGCTTTCTTT. Translation gives CASSQDLANTEAFF.

The chain's CDR3 is CASSLAGPSGGAADTQYF. The DNA of the CDR3 is TGTGCCAGCAGCTTGGCGGGTCCTAGCGGGGGGGCGGCAGATACGCAGTATTTT. V usage is TRBV5-4 and J usage is TRBJ2-3, with 12 bases lining up with TRBD2. After removal of 0 bases from V and 4 bases from J, the junction contained 9 bases not matched to a gene. Per the germline V gene, CDR1 is SGHNT and CDR2 is YYREEE (reference sequence). The CDR3 consists of 18 residues.

The chain joins TRBV9 to TRBJ1-2; D might be TRBD1 (6 bases). The CDR3 covers 15 residues. Germline V lookup: CDR1 SGDLS, CDR2 YYNGEE. Trimming took 0 bases from V and 2 from J, leaving 11 bases between them. The CDR3 reads CASSVGEGHNYGYTF. The CDR3 region has the DNA TGTGCCAGCAGCGTAGGTGAGGGACACAACTATGGCTACACCTTC.

The V and J genes are TRBV7-9 and TRBJ2-3; a possible D gene is TRBD2 (5 bases). V was cut by 1 base and J by 5 bases, with 10 bases left in between. Germline V gene lookup returns CDR1 SEHNR and CDR2 FQNEAQ (reference sequence). This CDR3 spans 14 amino acids. The CDR3 DNA reads as TGTGCCAGCAGCTTAGACGGGGTGGGAGATACGCAGTATTTT. It specifies CASSLDGVGDTQYF.

The V call is TRBV28, the J call TRBJ1-4; D perhaps matches TRBD1 (5 bases). Trimming took off 3 bases at V and 2 bases at J, with 7 bases between the two ends. Germline CDR1 is MDHEN and CDR2 is SYDVKM. The CDR3 extends over 14 amino acids. Here the CDR3 reads CASSLAGTNEKLFF. The CDR3 bases are TGTGCCAGCAGTTTGGCAGGGACTAATGAAAAACTGTTTTTT.